These 32 T cell receptor beta chains came from one sample sequenced in a study of blood T cell repertoires in COVID-19. Some clones are missing from TCRdb's copy, which holds only in-frame ones; the method was immunoSEQ multiplex PCR. The sample shows 150,000 to 200,000 clones, around 85% of them seen only once. Sequenced material: peripheral blood. These receptors were collected from a human donor with acute or convalescent COVID-19. The donor label of this sample is uncertain.

This rearrangement joins TRBV14 to TRBJ1-1, with unresolved D. V lost 1 base, J lost 3 bases, and 6 bases lay in between. This CDR3 has 13 residues. Germline CDR1 is SGHDN and CDR2 is FVKESK. Here the CDR3 DNA reads TGTGCCAGCAGCCAAGTACGGGACACTGAAGCTTTCTTT. Its protein product is CASSQVRDTEAFF.

The chain links TRBV3-1 (or the pseudogene TRBV3-2) to TRBJ2-3; 7 bases align to TRBD2. The V gene's germline CDR1 is LGHDT and CDR2 YNNKEL (reference sequence). The junction had 2 bases not matched to a gene; V was cut back by 0 bases and J by 2 bases. CDR3 size: 15 residues. The CDR3 nucleotides are TGTGCCAGCAGCCAAGATCTAGCGGCCACAGATACGCAGTATTTT. Translated, it gives CASSQDLAATDTQYF.

This rearrangement joins TRBV10-3 to TRBJ2-5, with D possibly matching TRBD2 (6 bases). Germline values: CDR1 ENHRY, CDR2 SYGVKD. The CDR3 contains 15 residues. The ends were cut back, 3 bases at V and 3 bases at J, with 14 bases in the middle. In DNA form, the CDR3 reads TGTGCCATCAGTGAATACCTCAGGGAGGAAGAGACCCAGTACTTC. Translation: CAISEYLREEETQYF.

This chain links TRBV2 with TRBJ1-2, with TRBD1 matching over 7 bases. Looked up from germline, CDR1 is SNHLY and CDR2 is FYNNEI. V shed 11 bases, J shed 8 bases, and the junction held 14 bases outside the gene matches. CDR3 length: 13 residues. As DNA, the CDR3 is TGTGCCGGCCAGGGGGACCGTTCGGAAGGCTACACCTTC. The encoded protein is CAGQGDRSEGYTF.

This sequence joins TRBV6-5 and TRBJ2-5, with D perhaps matching TRBD2 (7 bases). V lost 6 bases, J lost 3 bases, and 11 bases lay in between. CDR1 MNHEY and CDR2 SVGAGI come from the germline V gene. The CDR3 has 13 residues. CDR3: CASRRGGEETQYF. The CDR3 DNA is TGTGCCAGCAGAAGGGGGGGCGAAGAGACCCAGTACTTC.

This chain connects TRBV19 to TRBJ2-2, with D tentatively TRBD2 (6 bases). The CDR3 runs to 15 residues. The V end lost 4 bases, the J end lost 3 bases, and 12 bases lay between the germline ends. In germline, CDR1 is LNHDA, CDR2 SQIVND (reference sequence). DNA for the CDR3: TGTGCCAGTAGTAGATCCAGGGACTACACCGGGGAGCTGTTTTTT. Its protein product is CASSRSRDYTGELFF.

The chain joins TRBV6-1 to TRBJ2-2; a possible D gene is TRBD1 (6 bases). Germline V gene lookup returns CDR1 MNHNS and CDR2 SASEGT. This CDR3 comprises 19 residues. V was cut by 4 bases and J by 1 base, with 22 bases left in between. In nucleotides, the CDR3 is TGTGCCAGCAGTGCCTCCGTTTGGGACACAAGTGTGAACACCGGGGAGCTGTTTTTT. Its translation is CASSASVWDTSVNTGELFF.

This clone was seen a few times. The chain links TRBV7-2 to TRBJ1-1, with D unclear. The CDR3 is 14 amino acids. The ends were cut back, 1 base at V and 2 bases at J, with 8 bases in the middle. From germline, CDR1 is SGHTA and CDR2 FQGNSA. The CDR3 DNA follows: TGTGCCAGCAGCTTAGGAGGATCAAACACTGAAGCTTTCTTT. Translation gives CASSLGGSNTEAFF.

The chain uses TRBV5-1 and TRBJ2-5; tentatively, D is TRBD1 (6 bases). Trimming shortened V by 0 bases and J by 5 bases, and 17 bases separated the two germline ends. There are 16 residues in the CDR3. Germline CDR1 reads SGHRS; CDR2 reads YFSETQ. CDR3 bases: TGCGCCAGCAGCTTGGCGGGCAGGGGTATTGCGGAGACCCAGTACTTC. Translated: CASSLAGRGIAETQYF.

J is TRBJ2-3 and V is TRBV2; D ambiguous. Trimming took off 6 bases at V and 1 base at J, with 5 bases between the two ends. The CDR3 is made up of 12 amino acids. The germline CDR1 and CDR2 sequences are SNHLY and FYNNEI. The CDR3 reads CASSGGTDTQYF. CDR3 DNA sequence: TGTGCCAGCAGCGGAGGCACAGATACGCAGTATTTT.

The chain carries TRBV7-9 and TRBJ2-5, with TRBD2 matching over 9 bases. The junction had 8 bases not matched to a gene; V was cut back by 0 bases and J by 6 bases. The CDR3 covers 16 residues. The germline CDR1 and CDR2 sequences are SEHNR and FQNEAQ (reference sequence). CDR3 protein: CASSLAWSGGLQTQYF. CDR3 DNA sequence: TGTGCCAGCAGCTTAGCCTGGAGCGGGGGGCTACAGACCCAGTACTTC.

The chain combines TRBV5-6 with TRBJ2-7; possible D gene TRBD1, 5 bases. The V gene's germline CDR1 is SGHDT and CDR2 YYEEEE. With 4 bases removed from V and 0 bases from J, the gap between germline ends came to 8 bases. CDR3 length equals 13 residues. DNA for the CDR3: TGTGCCAGCAGCGTCAGGGACTCCTACGAGCAGTACTTC. Translated: CASSVRDSYEQYF.

This clone was counted once. The J gene is TRBJ2-6, the V gene TRBV25-1; D might be TRBD1 (5 bases). The V and J ends lost 4 bases and 1 base respectively, with 8 bases between them. This CDR3 comprises 15 residues. CDR1 MGHDK and CDR2 SYGVNS come from the germline V gene. CDR3 sequence reads: CASSGAGSGANVLTF. As DNA, the CDR3 is TGTGCCAGCAGTGGAGCAGGGTCTGGGGCCAACGTCCTGACTTTC.

Concerning this clone itself: Other DNA sequences in the same sample also yield this CDR3. The V call is TRBV7-2, the J call TRBJ1-4; perhaps TRBD1 as D (5 bases). Germline CDR1 and CDR2: SGHTA and FQGNSA. This CDR3 is built from 15 residues. Trimming removed 4 bases at V and 5 bases at J, with 14 bases between. In nucleotides, the CDR3 is TGTGCCAGCAGCTCTCGTCCCGGGGGGAATGAAAAACTGTTTTTT. This encodes CASSSRPGGNEKLFF.

The chain has TRBV10-2 and TRBJ1-3; maybe TRBD1 (5 bases). The germline gives CDR1 WSHSY, CDR2 SAAADI. The CDR3 covers 14 residues. Trimming shortened V by 8 bases and J by 0 bases, and 11 bases separated the two germline ends. CDR3 region: CASQDTFSGNTIYF. The CDR3 region has the DNA TGCGCCAGCCAGGACACCTTCTCTGGAAACACCATATATTTT.

The chain employs TRBV28 and TRBJ1-2; TRBD1 aligns across 7 bases. Germline V gene lookup returns CDR1 MDHEN and CDR2 SYDVKM. The CDR3 spans 11 residues. Trimming at V came to 8 bases and at J to 7 bases, leaving 4 bases not matched to a gene. The CDR3 region is CASQGVAGYTF. The CDR3 bases are TGTGCCAGCCAGGGGGTTGCTGGCTACACCTTC.

The chain uses TRBV12-3 or TRBV12-4 and TRBJ1-2; D gene unclear. Between the trimmed V and J ends, which lost 1 base and 3 bases, there was a span of 6 bases. This CDR3 is built from 13 residues. CDR3 DNA sequence: TGTGCCAGCAGTTTAGGTTTAGACTATGGCTACACCTTC. It is translated as CASSLGLDYGYTF.

Concerning this clone itself: The germline gene is not matched at one end of the junction; a read error may be the cause. The genes are TRBV7-9 and TRBJ1-2, with 7 bases aligning to TRBD1. Germline V CDR1 and CDR2: SEHNR, FQNEAQ (reference sequence). This CDR3 has 13 residues. The CDR3 reads CASSHDRVDRLNF. The CDR3 DNA follows: TGTGCCAGCAGCCATGACAGGGTAGATCGACTGAACTTC.

The chain couples TRBV4-1 to TRBJ2-7; 7 nucleotides align to TRBD2. With 0 bases clipped from V and 5 bases from J, the junction kept 4 bases outside the gene matches. This CDR3 is 14 amino acids long. Looked up from germline, CDR1 is MGHRA and CDR2 is YSYEKL. The CDR3 nucleotides read TGCGCCAGCAGCCAAGATGAGCGGGAACACGAGCAGTACTTC. Translation gives CASSQDEREHEQYF.

The chain links TRBV5-1 to TRBJ1-2; TRBD1 aligns across 8 bases. Per germline, CDR1 SGHRS and CDR2 YFSETQ. CDR3 length: 15 amino acids. With V trimmed by 2 bases and J by 3 bases, 6 bases remained unmatched. CDR3 sequence reads: CASSFEPGQDYGYTF. The CDR3 DNA is TGCGCCAGCAGCTTCGAACCGGGACAGGACTATGGCTACACCTTC.

This chain joins TRBV30 and TRBJ1-6; TRBD1 might be the D (6 bases). Between the trimmed V and J ends, which lost 0 bases and 0 bases, there was a span of 15 bases. CDR1 is GTSNPN and CDR2 is SVGIG in the germline V gene (reference sequence). The CDR3 runs to 18 residues. CDR3 DNA sequence: TGTGCCTGGAGTGTCACAGGGCTCCTAAACTCCTATAATTCACCCCTCCACTTT. Its protein is CAWSVTGLLNSYNSPLHF.

This clone has only one observation. The rearrangement uses TRBV19 and TRBJ1-5; tentatively, D is TRBD1 (5 bases). Trimming removed 1 base from V and 0 bases from J, with 7 bases in between. The CDR3 covers 15 residues. The germline V gene encodes CDR1 LNHDA and CDR2 SQIVND (reference sequence). The CDR3 bases are TGTGCCAGTAGTATAGTAGGGGATAGCAATCAGCCCCAGCATTTT. This encodes CASSIVGDSNQPQHF.

The V and J genes are TRBV18 and TRBJ1-5; no clear D. CDR1 is KGHSH, CDR2 LQKENI, per germline. The CDR3 totals 16 residues. Trimming pared 2 bases from V and 6 bases from J, leaving 17 bases between. CDR3 DNA: TGTGCCAGCTCACCAGAGGTACCATCCGCAAGTCAGCCCCAGCATTTT. Translation gives CASSPEVPSASQPQHF.

V usage is TRBV5-8 and J usage is TRBJ1-5, with TRBD1 matching over 7 bases. The CDR3 spans 15 residues. V lost 0 bases, J lost 4 bases, and 4 bases stayed unmatched. CDR1 is SGHTS, CDR2 YDEGEE, per germline. CDR3 loop: CASSLGDRVNQPQHF. The CDR3 nucleotides are TGTGCCAGCAGCTTGGGAGACAGGGTGAATCAGCCCCAGCATTTT.

To note about this clone: At one boundary the junction diverges from the germline segment, which might be a read error. The chain carries TRBV20-1 and TRBJ1-2; D is unclear. The germline V gene encodes CDR1 DFQATT and CDR2 SNEGSKA (reference sequence). CDR3 length equals 9 residues. CDR3 amino acids: CSARDSLFF. The CDR3 DNA reads as TGCAGTGCTAGAGATAGCTTATTCTTC.

This sequence joins TRBV24-1 and TRBJ2-3, with TRBD1 matching over 7 bases. The CDR3 is 15 amino acids. Germline V gene lookup returns CDR1 KGHDR and CDR2 SFDVKD. V gave up 4 bases and J gave up 2 bases; unmatched junction bases: 5. The CDR3 protein is CATSEAQGVTDTQYF. The DNA for the CDR3 is TGTGCCACCAGTGAAGCCCAGGGGGTCACAGATACGCAGTATTTT.

The chain employs TRBV5-6 and TRBJ2-2, with 7 positions matching TRBD1. The V and J ends lost 3 bases and 6 bases, in that order; junction bases with no gene match: 11. Germline V gene lookup returns CDR1 SGHDT and CDR2 YYEEEE. There are 16 residues in the CDR3. The CDR3 DNA reads TGTGCCAGCAGCTACCGGGTTCAGGGGGTTGCCGGGGAGCTGTTTTTT. It codes for CASSYRVQGVAGELFF.

The rearrangement joins TRBV19 to TRBJ1-2, with a tentative D call TRBD1 (5 bases). V was shortened by 6 bases and J by 4 bases, with 15 bases between the two germline ends. This CDR3 is 14 amino acids long. From germline, CDR1 is LNHDA and CDR2 SQIVND (reference sequence). The CDR3 DNA reads as TGTGCCAGTAGCGAAATCAGGGCGACCTATGGCTACACCTTC. It encodes CASSEIRATYGYTF.

The rearrangement links TRBV29-1 to TRBJ2-3; no reliable D call. The CDR3 is made up of 12 amino acids. The V end was cut by 4 bases, the J end by 0 bases, with 5 bases between. Germline V gene lookup returns CDR1 SQVTM and CDR2 ANQGSEA. CDR3 nucleotides: TGCAGCGTTGGAGCTAGCACAGATACGCAGTATTTT. This encodes CSVGASTDTQYF.

The chain has TRBV30 and TRBJ1-6; 7 bases match TRBD1. The germline gives CDR1 GTSNPN, CDR2 SVGIG (reference sequence). V was pared by 3 bases and J by 7 bases, with 6 bases of the junction left unmatched. The CDR3 loop spans 14 amino acids. In nucleotides, the CDR3 is TGTGCCTGGAGCCCGGGCAGGGGGAATTCACCCCTCCACTTT. It yields the protein CAWSPGRGNSPLHF.

Comments on this clone: Other nucleotide sequences from this sample produce the same CDR3. The rearrangement links TRBV29-1 to TRBJ2-1, with 8 bases that match TRBD2. Germline trimming cut 4 bases from V and 4 bases from J; bases unmatched to any gene: 3. The CDR3 is 13 residues long. Germline V gene data show CDR1 as SQVTM and CDR2 as ANQGSEA. This CDR3 reads CSVGTGGYNEQFF. CDR3 DNA: TGCAGCGTTGGAACGGGGGGGTACAATGAGCAGTTCTTC.

This clone was observed a single time. The chain uses TRBV19 and TRBJ2-1, with 8 bases that match TRBD2. From germline, CDR1 is LNHDA and CDR2 SQIVND (reference sequence). V trimming: 3 bases; J trimming: 4 bases; junction bases outside the gene matches: 20. This CDR3 comprises 20 residues. The CDR3 reads CASSINRPHGDRGGYNEQFF. CDR3 bases: TGTGCCAGTAGTATCAATAGGCCGCACGGGGACCGGGGGGGGTACAATGAGCAGTTCTTC.